In this sample, the clone carrying this TCR beta chain turned up many times. The antigen remains unidentified. The data stem from a study of T cells after yellow fever vaccination. Study-level findings and limits: The secondary response showed a weaker magnitude and a faster peak, day 5 versus 15.

The CDR3 extends over 15 amino acids. V shed 2 bases and J shed 5 bases, with 13 bases lying between them. From germline, CDR1 is MNHEY and CDR2 SVGAGI. 5'RACE template switching produced TCR cDNA carrying a universal primer site and UMIs. TCRdb analysed the 5' RACE reads with MiXCR anew, one entry per CDR3 protein. Among 300,000 or so distinct CDR3 sequences, 3% to 4.5% were seen once, and the ten largest hold 20% to 30%. The J gene is TRBJ2-1, the V gene TRBV6-5, with D maybe TRBD1 (5 bases). The sample here was PBMCs, taken 5 days after the yellow fever booster vaccination. This TCR came from a young man who received the YFV17D yellow fever vaccine. The CDR3 DNA sequence: TGTGCCAGCAGTTACGTATTTTTAGGGGACAATGAGCAGTTCTTC. Its translation: CASSYVFLGDNEQFF.